The present T cell receptor beta chain was sequenced within a study of T cells in tuberculosis. Per the germline V gene, CDR1 is SGHRS and CDR2 is YFSETQ. The CDR3 contains 16 residues. V was pared by 0 bases and J by 0 bases, with 2 bases of the junction left unmatched. The protocol was immunoSEQ multiplex PCR, while the TCRdb copy is restricted to in-frame clones and leaves out a portion. The table has about 29,000 clones, nearly 90% seen once. Latent tuberculosis screening used tuberculin skin test and IGRA at entry. A word on this clone: Its target is not known.

Regarding the study as a whole: Smaller alpha distances in active tuberculosis partly reflected shorter CDR3-alpha lengths.

The sequenced material came from PBMCs. This rearrangement joins TRBV5-1 to TRBJ1-3; 8 nucleotides line up with TRBD1. The TCR comes from a donor aged 10 to 29 with latent tuberculosis or without tuberculosis infection. CDR3 bases: TGCGCCAGCAGCTTGGGGACAGGGAGCTCTGGAAACACCATATATTTT. It translates to CASSLGTGSSGNTIYF.